The 24 T cell receptor beta chains below all came from one sample that was sequenced in a study of molecular identifiers for immune sequencing clone quantification. TCRdb re-derived calls from the PCR reads in MiXCR, one entry per CDR3 protein. The profile shows around 89,000 distinct CDR3 sequences, under 20% of them singletons. Sequencing was done on a sample of naive CD8+ T cells from blood, with Jurkat cell RNA spiked in. Subset indicated: FACS-sorted CD8+CD4-CCR7+CD45RA+ naive T cells. Receptors were obtained from a human donor in good health. Some libraries in this study had Jurkat cell RNA spiked in.

This clonotype was picked up a small number of times. CDR3 bases: TGCAGTGCTAGAGAAGCAGGAAAAAGCGGGAGTAAAGCAGATACGCAGTATTTT. Translating gives CSAREAGKSGSKADTQYF. This chain joins TRBV20-1 and TRBJ2-3, with TRBD2 identical over 8 bases. Germline V gene sequence: CDR1 DFQATT, CDR2 SNEGSKA (reference sequence). The CDR3 spans 18 residues. With V trimmed by 0 bases and J by 4 bases, 15 bases remained unmatched.

This clonotype was counted at least ten times. The chain couples TRBV6-2 or TRBV6-3 to TRBJ2-5; tentatively, D is TRBD1 (5 bases). V lost 3 bases and J lost 4, with 15 bases in between. The CDR3 is made up of 15 amino acids. Germline V lookup: CDR1 MNHEY, CDR2 SVGEGT. The CDR3 DNA reads TGTGCCAGCAGTTATCACAGGAACCAAGGAGAGACCCAGTACTTC. Protein product: CASSYHRNQGETQYF.

As regards this clonotype: A much more abundant neighbour one base away suggests this may be a read error. The chain recombines TRBV20-1 with TRBJ1-5, with 7 bases matching TRBD1. From germline, CDR1 is DFQATT and CDR2 SNEGSKA (reference sequence). This CDR3 region has 16 residues. This CDR3 reads CSATFDRVFNNRPQHF. The CDR3 bases are TGCAGTGCTACCTTCGACAGGGTCTTCAATAATCGGCCCCAGCATTTT.

This clonotype was seen many times. This chain connects TRBV4-1 to TRBJ2-7, with D perhaps matching TRBD1 or TRBD2 (5 bases each). The CDR3 runs 16 residues. CDR1 and CDR2 (germline): MGHRA, YSYEKL. Deletions cut 0 bases from V and 2 bases from J, with 14 bases between. The CDR3 here is CASSQDVGAPTYEQYF. The CDR3 DNA is TGCGCCAGCAGCCAAGACGTCGGGGCACCAACCTACGAGCAGTACTTC.

This clonotype was detected ten times or more. This chain uses TRBV2 with TRBJ2-3; 7 positions agree with TRBD2. From germline, CDR1 is SNHLY and CDR2 FYNNEI. The V and J ends lost 6 bases and 0 bases, in that order; junction bases with no gene match: 15. The CDR3 consists of 18 residues. CDR3 nucleotide sequence: TGTGCCAGCAGCCACGCGCTAACTAGCGTTTTTAGCACAGATACGCAGTATTTT. Translated: CASSHALTSVFSTDTQYF.

A few counts support this clonotype. The chain has TRBV2 and TRBJ2-7; 10 bases line up with TRBD2. CDR1 is SNHLY and CDR2 is FYNNEI in the germline V gene. Trimming cost V 0 bases and J 4 bases; bases outside gene matches: 9. The length of the CDR3 is 17 residues. The CDR3 DNA is TGTGCCAGCAGTGAAGCGCTGGCTAGCGGGAGACAGTACGAGCAGTACTTC. The encoded protein is CASSEALASGRQYEQYF.

This clonotype was observed many times. This chain links TRBV7-9 with TRBJ2-1, with D possibly matching TRBD2 (6 bases). Germline values: CDR1 SEHNR, CDR2 FQNEAQ (reference sequence). This CDR3 is built from 15 residues. Trimming stripped 1 base from V and 2 bases from J, with 9 bases between. CDR3 bases: TGTGCCAGCAGCTTAGACGGGAGTACCTACAATGAGCAGTTCTTC. Its translation: CASSLDGSTYNEQFF.

Ten or more counts support this clonotype. This rearrangement joins TRBV25-1 to TRBJ2-7; D ambiguous. This CDR3 contains 13 residues. Germline values: CDR1 MGHDK, CDR2 SYGVNS. The V gene lost 2 bases and the J gene lost 5 bases, with 10 bases spanning the gap. CDR3 sequence reads: CASSESLWDEQYF. The CDR3 DNA reads TGTGCCAGCAGTGAAAGTCTGTGGGACGAGCAGTACTTC.

This clonotype has at least ten counts. The V gene is TRBV7-9, the J gene TRBJ2-7; possible D gene TRBD2, 6 bases. Trimming pared 5 bases from V and 4 bases from J, leaving 15 bases between. The germline CDR1 and CDR2 sequences are SEHNR and FQNEAQ (reference sequence). The CDR3 extends over 14 amino acids. The CDR3 reads CASSEAGLSYEQYF. The CDR3 DNA follows: TGTGCCAGCAGCGAAGCGGGCCTGTCGTACGAGCAGTACTTC.

Remarks on this clonotype: This may be a read error, as it is one base from a much larger clone. The gene calls are TRBV4-1 and TRBJ1-2; D possibly corresponds to TRBD1 (6 bases). Trimming removed 1 base at V and 6 bases at J, with 15 bases between. The CDR3 spans 15 residues. Germline V gene data show CDR1 as MGHRA and CDR2 as YSYEKL. The CDR3 region has the DNA TGCGCCAGCAGCCAAGCTACAGGGTGGAGCGATGGCTACACCTTC. It translates to CASSQATGWSDGYTF.

At least ten counts were recorded for this clonotype. This chain links TRBV7-2 with TRBJ1-3; TRBD1 aligns across 7 bases. The CDR3 covers 15 residues. Germline loops: CDR1 SGHTA, CDR2 FQGNSA. Trimming at V came to 3 bases and at J to 8 bases, leaving 10 bases not matched to a gene. In DNA, the CDR3 is TGTGCCAGCAGCTTGGGCGACAGGGTCTTGGACACCATATATTTT. It specifies CASSLGDRVLDTIYF.

This clonotype was observed a handful of times. It may be a read error: a sequence one base away is much more abundant. The V gene is TRBV20-1, the J gene TRBJ2-7; D not resolved. V lost 2 bases and J 5 bases, leaving 13 bases between the germline ends. Germline-derived CDR1 and CDR2 are DFQATT and SNEGSKA (reference sequence). CDR3 length: 13 amino acids. The CDR3 DNA is TGCAGTGCTAGACCCCTGGCGGCCCACGAGCAGTACTTC. It is translated as CSARPLAAHEQYF.

This clonotype was recorded a few times. A much larger clone is a single base away; this may be a read error. The final CDR3 position lacks the conserved phenylalanine or tryptophan, pointing to a likely read error. The chain has TRBV6-1 and TRBJ1-2, with unresolved D. The CDR3 runs to 14 residues. V shed 1 base and J shed 5 bases, with 11 bases lying between them. Germline-derived CDR1 and CDR2 are MNHNS and SASEGT. The CDR3 spells CASSEGGITYGYTL. The CDR3 nucleotides are TGTGCCAGCAGTGAAGGGGGAATTACGTATGGCTACACCCTC.

The V call is TRBV7-2, the J call TRBJ2-1, with 12 positions matching TRBD2. The J segment lost 3 bases and the V segment lost 1 base, leaving 1 base of the junction unmatched. This CDR3 has 16 residues. Germline-derived CDR1 and CDR2 are SGHTA and FQGNSA. The CDR3 sequence is CASSLGTSGIYNEQFF. In DNA form, the CDR3 reads TGTGCCAGCAGCTTAGGGACTAGCGGGATCTACAATGAGCAGTTCTTC.

This rearrangement joins TRBV4-1 to TRBJ2-1; 9 nucleotides align to TRBD2. Germline values: CDR1 MGHRA, CDR2 YSYEKL. Trimming cost V 1 base and J 3 bases; bases outside gene matches: 4. This CDR3 comprises 16 residues. In DNA form, the CDR3 reads TGCGCCAGCAGCCAAGCTATAGCGGGGGACTACAATGAGCAGTTCTTC. Protein sequence: CASSQAIAGDYNEQFF.

In regard to this clonotype: A single base separates this from a much larger clone, so it may be a read error. The genes are TRBV29-1 and TRBJ1-3; 8 bases are a match to TRBD1. This CDR3 spans 16 amino acids. Germline loops: CDR1 SQVTM, CDR2 ANQGSEA. The CDR3 sequence is CSVEAMTGVTGTTIYF. DNA of the CDR3: TGCAGCGTTGAAGCCATGACAGGGGTGACTGGAACCACCATATATTTT.

The table lists this clonotype with many counts. This chain joins TRBV30 and TRBJ1-1; possibly TRBD1 for D (5 bases). V gave up 4 bases and J gave up 3 bases, with 15 bases separating them. Germline assignment: CDR1 GTSNPN and CDR2 SVGIG (reference sequence). The CDR3 is 14 residues long. This CDR3 is CAWNRWGRDTEAFF. CDR3 nucleotides: TGTGCCTGGAATCGATGGGGGAGGGACACTGAAGCTTTCTTT.

This clonotype was observed at least ten times. The V and J genes are TRBV27 and TRBJ1-4; D not resolved. V was pared by 8 bases and J by 0 bases, with 7 bases between. Germline lookup yields CDR1 MNHEY and CDR2 SMNVEV (reference sequence). The CDR3 sequence is 13 residues long. The CDR3 sequence: CASRIATNEKLFF. The CDR3 DNA follows: TGTGCCAGCCGTATTGCAACTAATGAAAAACTGTTTTTT.

This clonotype was seen ten or more times. The CDR3 DNA follows: TGTGCCAGCAGTTATATTCGGTCCGGGACCCAGTACTTC. Encoded protein: CASSYIRSGTQYF. V gene TRBV6-5 combines with J gene TRBJ2-5; no clear D. The CDR3 has 13 amino acids. Germline loops: CDR1 MNHEY, CDR2 SVGAGI. Trimming removed 3 bases from V and 7 bases from J, with 12 bases in between.

This clonotype was observed at least ten times. The V call is TRBV15, the J call TRBJ1-1; no reliable D call. CDR3 length equals 11 residues. V dropped 8 bases and J dropped 7 bases, with 11 bases sitting between them. Looked up from germline, CDR1 is LNHNV and CDR2 is YYDKDF (reference sequence). The CDR3 DNA sequence: TGTGCCACCCTCGGGGTTGGTGAAGCTTTCTTT. Translating it yields CATLGVGEAFF.

The chain is built from TRBV11-2 and TRBJ2-7; D is ambiguous. The CDR3 spans 13 residues. Trimming shortened V by 3 bases and J by 3 bases, and 9 bases separated the two germline ends. Germline V gives CDR1 SGHAT, CDR2 FQNNGV. The CDR3 coding sequence is TGTGCCAGCAGCTTGTCCCCGAGCTACGAGCAGTACTTC. Its protein is CASSLSPSYEQYF.

In its sample, this clonotype was seen many times. J is TRBJ1-1 and V is TRBV27, with no clear D. In germline, CDR1 is MNHEY, CDR2 SMNVEV (reference sequence). The CDR3 sequence is 13 residues long. Between the trimmed V and J ends, which lost 4 bases and 0 bases, there was a span of 6 bases. This chain's CDR3 is CASSYNLNTEAFF. Written as DNA, the CDR3 is TGTGCCAGCAGTTACAACCTGAACACTGAAGCTTTCTTT.

The V gene is TRBV6-2 or TRBV6-3, the J gene TRBJ2-7, with 8 bases fitting TRBD1. Losses at the gene ends were 5 bases for V and 5 bases for J; bases not matched to a gene: 5. The CDR3 extends over 13 amino acids. The germline V gene encodes CDR1 MNHEY and CDR2 SVGEGT. The CDR3 DNA follows: TGTGCCAGCAGTCAGGGGGCGTCTAACGAGCAGTACTTC. Its translation: CASSQGASNEQYF.

Ten or more counts support this clonotype. The J gene is TRBJ2-1, the V gene TRBV12-5, with a tentative D call TRBD2 (7 bases). The germline gives CDR1 LGHNT, CDR2 FRNRAP. V lost 0 bases to trimming and J lost 15 bases, with 15 bases between them. CDR3 length: 13 residues. The CDR3 loop is CASGLVLGGPLFF. CDR3 nucleotide sequence: TGTGCTAGTGGTTTGGTATTGGGGGGGCCTCTGTTCTTC.